The clone carrying this TCR beta chain was detected ten times or more. TCRdb reprocessed the reads via MiXCR and lists one record per CDR3 protein. The sample lists roughly 250,000 distinct CDR3 sequences; roughly an eighth were seen once. This sample was taken from a study of T cell repertoires in cytomegalovirus infection. About the research overall: Public TCR beta signatures indicated both CMV infection and matching HLA type.

Sequenced: PBMCs. The source is a human donor in good health (CMV status not recorded). Some clones in this sample may be carry-over from other donors' samples.

The CDR3 DNA reads as TGCAGCGTTCAGGGGCATCGGGGTAATGAGCAGTTCTTC. Encoded protein: CSVQGHRGNEQFF. J is TRBJ2-1 and V is TRBV29-1, with D possibly being TRBD1 (6 bases). V dropped 5 bases and J dropped 7 bases, with 15 bases sitting between them. The CDR3 is 13 amino acids. Germline CDR1 is SQVTM and CDR2 is ANQGSEA.